This T cell receptor (beta chain) was sequenced during a study of cytomegalovirus exposure and HLA in healthy donors. V was clipped by 1 base and J by 3 bases; unmatched bases: 4. From germline, CDR1 is KGHSH and CDR2 LQKENI. The CDR3 runs 15 residues. PCR involved 60 Vbeta and 13 Jbeta primers. Profiled with immunoSEQ multiplex PCR; TCRdb holds only in-frame clones, not every one. The data hold 120,000 or so clones, with 8% to 11% observed a single time. This receptor was obtained from a woman under 30 in good health and CMV-seropositive. The sequencing input was PBMCs. The V and J genes are TRBV18 and TRBJ2-7, with 9 bases aligning to TRBD2. The CDR3 is CASSPQELAGYEQYF. CDR3 coding DNA: TGTGCCAGCTCACCACAAGAACTAGCGGGCTACGAGCAGTACTTC.